The 29 T cell receptor beta chains below were found in one sample sequenced in a study of blood T cell repertoires in COVID-19. The table came from immunoSEQ multiplex PCR; TCRdb's copy has only in-frame clones and leaves some out. The sample consists of about 140,000 clones, roughly 85% of them appearing once. Sequenced sample: peripheral blood. These receptors came from a man aged 50-60 years with acute or convalescent COVID-19.

The gene calls are TRBV19 and TRBJ2-1; the match to TRBD2 covers 11 bases. Germline V CDR1 and CDR2: LNHDA, SQIVND (reference sequence). After removal of 7 bases from V and 4 bases from J, the junction contained 3 bases not matched to a gene. This CDR3 comprises 14 residues. The CDR3 protein is CASTVAGGYNEQFF. As DNA, the CDR3 is TGTGCCAGTACCGTAGCGGGGGGGTACAATGAGCAGTTCTTC.

This clone has only one observation. The chain carries TRBV4-1 and TRBJ2-7; D remains unclear. Trimming pared 2 bases from V and 7 bases from J, leaving 9 bases between. The CDR3 length is 12 residues. Germline loops: CDR1 MGHRA, CDR2 YSYEKL. For the CDR3, the DNA is TGCGCCAGCAGCCAATCTCCGAGGGAGCAGTACTTC. It encodes CASSQSPREQYF.

The chain carries TRBV7-9 and TRBJ2-1, with a weak D call TRBD2 (6 bases). Looked up from germline, CDR1 is SEHNR and CDR2 is FQNEAQ (reference sequence). V lost 5 bases and J lost 5, with 22 bases in between. This CDR3 spans 17 amino acids. The CDR3 bases are TGTGCCAGCAGCCCGATCCCTCTACCCGGGAGTAACAATGAGCAGTTCTTC. It yields the protein CASSPIPLPGSNNEQFF.

The rearrangement joins TRBV24-1 to TRBJ2-2; D remains ambiguous. V dropped 6 bases and J dropped 0 bases, with 13 bases sitting between them. The CDR3 consists of 16 residues. Germline lookup yields CDR1 KGHDR and CDR2 SFDVKD. The CDR3 is CATSRTALANTGELFF. In nucleotides, the CDR3 is TGTGCCACCAGTCGTACAGCTCTCGCGAACACCGGGGAGCTGTTTTTT.

This clone has just a few counts. The DNA of the CDR3 is TGCGCCAGCAGCCAAGATCGAAGGGACAGCAAAGGGAGGACTGAAGCTTTCTTT. Translation gives CASSQDRRDSKGRTEAFF. The chain couples TRBV4-1 to TRBJ1-1, with TRBD1 matching over 7 bases. The germline V gene has CDR1 MGHRA and CDR2 YSYEKL. The CDR3 is 18 amino acids. V dropped 0 bases and J dropped 5; count of bases not matched to a gene: 15.

The gene calls are TRBV10-2 and TRBJ2-1; 10 nucleotides line up with TRBD2. After removal of 7 bases from V and 4 bases from J, the junction contained 1 base not matched to a gene. Germline V gives CDR1 WSHSY, CDR2 SAAADI. CDR3 size: 13 residues. CDR3 coding DNA: TGCGCCAGCACTAGCGGGGGATACAATGAGCAGTTCTTC. Residues: CASTSGGYNEQFF.

This clone was found a few times. This chain uses TRBV3-1 (or the pseudogene TRBV3-2) with TRBJ2-3; no clear D. The CDR3 runs to 13 residues. Trimming cost V 4 bases and J 5 bases, with 10 bases left between them. Germline V lookup: CDR1 LGHDT, CDR2 YNNKEL (reference sequence). DNA of the CDR3: TGTGCCAGCAGCCTCTATTCTGAAGATACGCAGTATTTT. As protein: CASSLYSEDTQYF.

The V and J genes are TRBV6-1 and TRBJ1-5, with D tentatively TRBD1 (5 bases). CDR3 length: 14 residues. V was cut by 0 bases and J by 9 bases, with 12 bases left in between. Germline values: CDR1 MNHNS, CDR2 SASEGT. The CDR3 reads CASSEARGSTPQHF. The CDR3, as DNA: TGTGCCAGCAGTGAAGCGCGGGGGAGCACGCCCCAGCATTTT.

The rearrangement uses TRBV19 and TRBJ1-1; 10 nucleotides agree with TRBD1. J was trimmed by 0 bases and V by 5 bases; bases with no gene match: 9. The CDR3 extends over 17 amino acids. The V gene's germline CDR1 is LNHDA and CDR2 SQIVND (reference sequence). CDR3 loop: CASSVRQGAVVNTEAFF. In nucleotides, the CDR3 is TGTGCCAGTAGTGTCCGACAGGGGGCTGTGGTGAACACTGAAGCTTTCTTT.

This chain connects TRBV4-1 to TRBJ1-5; D is ambiguous. Trimming cost V 0 bases and J 11 bases, with 20 bases left between them. The germline V gene has CDR1 MGHRA and CDR2 YSYEKL. CDR3 length: 16 residues. The CDR3 spells CASSQDLYRRISTQHF. CDR3 DNA: TGCGCCAGCAGCCAAGATTTGTACCGGAGGATCAGCACCCAGCATTTT.

This chain joins TRBV12-3 or TRBV12-4 and TRBJ1-2; no clear D. The CDR3 is 12 residues long. Deletions cut 7 bases from V and 4 bases from J, with 10 bases between. This CDR3 reads CASTPGVYGYTF. The DNA of the CDR3 is TGTGCCAGCACCCCCGGAGTCTATGGCTACACCTTC.

The gene calls are TRBV28 and TRBJ1-5, with a weak D call TRBD1 (5 bases). The CDR3 is 15 amino acids. V lost 6 bases and J lost 0, with 12 bases in between. Germline loops: CDR1 MDHEN, CDR2 SYDVKM. CDR3 DNA sequence: TGTGCCAGCAGGATTACAGGTGATAGCAATCAGCCCCAGCATTTT. Protein product: CASRITGDSNQPQHF.

The sample holds one count of this clone. The chain joins TRBV5-3 to TRBJ1-4; D is possibly TRBD1 (5 bases). TRBV5-3 is given ORF status, its function remaining uncertain. The CDR3 is made up of 14 amino acids. V lost 1 base and J lost 8, with 12 bases in between. The CDR3 region is CARSLRGKGEKLFF. The CDR3 nucleotides are TGTGCCAGAAGCTTGCGCGGGAAGGGGGAAAAACTGTTTTTT.

This chain joins TRBV4-2 and TRBJ2-1; TRBD2 aligns across 8 bases. Germline V gene lookup returns CDR1 LGHNA and CDR2 YNFKEQ. The CDR3 has 15 residues. Trimming cost V 0 bases and J 6 bases; bases outside gene matches: 4. The CDR3 sequence is CASSQDRGGVNEQFF. In DNA, the CDR3 is TGTGCCAGCAGCCAAGATCGGGGGGGGGTCAATGAGCAGTTCTTC.

This clone was picked up a small number of times. This chain uses TRBV27 with TRBJ1-2; D not certain. CDR3 length equals 15 residues. Germline V gene sequence: CDR1 MNHEY, CDR2 SMNVEV (reference sequence). V lost 7 bases to trimming and J lost 4 bases, with 19 bases between them. CDR3 loop: CASKVNVQVVYGYTF. The CDR3 bases are TGTGCCAGCAAAGTTAACGTCCAGGTTGTCTATGGCTACACCTTC.

This clone was seen only once. The chain links TRBV28 to TRBJ2-1; TRBD1 is a possible D gene (6 bases). The ends were cut back, 1 base at V and 7 bases at J, with 14 bases in the middle. Germline V gene sequence: CDR1 MDHEN, CDR2 SYDVKM. The CDR3 totals 15 residues. CDR3 sequence: CASSLYRALGNEQFF. CDR3 nucleotides: TGTGCCAGCAGTTTATACAGGGCGCTAGGAAATGAGCAGTTCTTC.

The rearrangement uses TRBV6-5 and TRBJ2-5, with D possibly being TRBD2 (6 bases). The germline V gene encodes CDR1 MNHEY and CDR2 SVGAGI. Trimming removed 6 bases at V and 4 bases at J, with 18 bases between. The length of the CDR3 is 15 residues. The CDR3, as DNA: TGTGCCAGCAGCCTGACCCCGACTAGTGGAGAGACCCAGTACTTC. Translation: CASSLTPTSGETQYF.

This rearrangement joins TRBV28 to TRBJ2-3, with a possible D match to TRBD2 (6 bases). The CDR3 has 15 residues. V shed 3 bases and J shed 6 bases, with 16 bases lying between them. In germline, CDR1 is MDHEN, CDR2 SYDVKM. CDR3 DNA: TGTGCCAGCAGTTTCCCCCAGGGAGGCCGGGATACGCAGTATTTT. Translated: CASSFPQGGRDTQYF.

The chain joins TRBV5-1 to TRBJ1-5; 9 positions match TRBD1. V lost 4 bases and J lost 4; bases outside the gene matches: 6. The germline V gene encodes CDR1 SGHRS and CDR2 YFSETQ. This CDR3 spans 15 amino acids. The CDR3 protein is CASSPSGTGNQPQHF. CDR3 nucleotide sequence: TGCGCCAGCAGCCCCTCGGGGACAGGGAATCAGCCCCAGCATTTT.

The gene calls are TRBV5-6 and TRBJ1-4; D uncertain. CDR1 is SGHDT and CDR2 is YYEEEE in the germline V gene. V was cut by 2 bases and J by 6 bases, with 8 bases left in between. The CDR3 runs to 13 residues. The CDR3 region is CASSLRVDEKLFF. The CDR3, as DNA: TGTGCCAGCAGCTTAAGAGTCGATGAAAAACTGTTTTTT. Drawing the rest from reference TRBV5-6 and TRBJ1-4, the complete variable domain is DAGVTQSPTHLIKTRGQQVTLRCSPKSGHDTVSWYQQALGQGPQFIFQYYEEEERQRGNFPDRFSGHQFPNYSSELNVNALLLGDSALYLCASSLRVDEKLFFGSGTQLSVL.

The chain has TRBV19 and TRBJ1-5; a weak D match, TRBD1 (6 bases). CDR1 and CDR2 (germline): LNHDA, SQIVND (reference sequence). V lost 6 bases and J 4 bases, leaving 22 bases between the germline ends. The CDR3 consists of 17 residues. CDR3 sequence reads: CASRHLIGQQRNQPQHF. The CDR3 coding sequence is TGTGCCAGTAGGCACCTTATAGGACAGCAAAGGAATCAGCCCCAGCATTTT.

This chain joins TRBV5-1 and TRBJ1-5, with 10 nucleotides matching TRBD1. The CDR3 totals 15 residues. Germline assignment: CDR1 SGHRS and CDR2 YFSETQ. V lost 4 bases to trimming and J lost 7 bases; unmatched junction nucleotides: 8. The CDR3 protein is CASSLGTGDGQPQHF. The CDR3 nucleotides read TGCGCCAGCAGCCTCGGGACAGGGGATGGCCAGCCCCAGCATTTT.

The chain has TRBV27 and TRBJ1-2, with 7 nucleotides matching TRBD1. CDR1 MNHEY and CDR2 SMNVEV come from the germline V gene (reference sequence). The CDR3 is made up of 15 amino acids. The V gene end was trimmed by 3 bases and the J gene end by 5 bases; junction bases not matched to a gene: 9. CDR3 DNA: TGTGCCAGCAGTTTTCGACAGGGTAATCTGTATGGCTACACCTTC. It yields the protein CASSFRQGNLYGYTF.

In this sample, this clone turned up once. V is TRBV10-3 and J is TRBJ1-1, with TRBD1 identical over 8 bases. Germline V gene sequence: CDR1 ENHRY, CDR2 SYGVKD. Losses at the gene ends were 6 bases for V and 3 bases for J; bases not matched to a gene: 6. There are 14 residues in the CDR3. CDR3 amino acids: CAIRQGVVDTEAFF. The CDR3 DNA reads as TGTGCCATCAGACAGGGGGTGGTCGACACTGAAGCTTTCTTT.

This chain joins TRBV5-5 and TRBJ2-1; TRBD2 matches 8 bases. The CDR3 loop spans 15 amino acids. Germline lookup yields CDR1 SGHKS and CDR2 YYEKEE (reference sequence). Germline trimming cut 0 bases from V and 4 bases from J; bases unmatched to any gene: 3. This chain's CDR3 is CASSLVGGRYNEQFF. The CDR3 DNA reads as TGTGCCAGCAGCTTGGTTGGCGGGAGGTACAATGAGCAGTTCTTC. Looking up the rest from reference TRBV5-5 and TRBJ2-1 gives the full variable domain: DAGVTQSPTHLIKTRGQQVTLRCSPISGHKSVSWYQQVLGQGPQFIFQYYEKEERGRGNFPDRFSARQFPNYSSELNVNALLLGDSALYLCASSLVGGRYNEQFFGPGTRLTVL.

V gene TRBV7-8 combines with J gene TRBJ1-2, with D tentatively TRBD1 (6 bases). V was clipped by 3 bases and J by 7 bases, with 18 bases between them. The germline V gene has CDR1 SGHVS and CDR2 FQNEAQ. The CDR3 runs to 15 residues. The CDR3 spells CASSFDRNAVGGYTF. Here the CDR3 DNA reads TGTGCCAGCAGCTTTGACAGGAATGCAGTGGGTGGCTACACCTTC.

This chain uses TRBV5-1 with TRBJ2-2; D is possibly TRBD2 (6 bases). Germline assignment: CDR1 SGHRS and CDR2 YFSETQ. The length of the CDR3 is 16 residues. Trimming cost V 3 bases and J 0 bases, with 12 bases left between them. CDR3 nucleotide sequence: TGCGCCAGCAGCTACACTAGCAGTACGAACACCGGGGAGCTGTTTTTT. It codes for CASSYTSSTNTGELFF.

The chain joins TRBV5-4 to TRBJ2-2; D might be TRBD1 (6 bases). CDR1 is SGHNT and CDR2 is YYREEE in the germline V gene (reference sequence). V was trimmed by 3 bases and J by 1 base, leaving 10 bases between them. The CDR3 sequence is 15 residues long. CDR3 sequence: CASSSSTGNTGELFF. The CDR3 DNA reads as TGTGCCAGCAGCTCCTCGACAGGGAACACCGGGGAGCTGTTTTTT.

This rearrangement joins TRBV11-3 to TRBJ2-7, with 8 bases matching TRBD1. Germline V gene lookup returns CDR1 SGHNT and CDR2 YENEEA. The CDR3 spans 14 residues. V was clipped by 5 bases and J by 3 bases; unmatched bases: 6. The CDR3 nucleotides are TGTGCCAGCAGCAGCCGGGACAGGAACTACGAGCAGTACTTC. This gives the protein CASSSRDRNYEQYF.